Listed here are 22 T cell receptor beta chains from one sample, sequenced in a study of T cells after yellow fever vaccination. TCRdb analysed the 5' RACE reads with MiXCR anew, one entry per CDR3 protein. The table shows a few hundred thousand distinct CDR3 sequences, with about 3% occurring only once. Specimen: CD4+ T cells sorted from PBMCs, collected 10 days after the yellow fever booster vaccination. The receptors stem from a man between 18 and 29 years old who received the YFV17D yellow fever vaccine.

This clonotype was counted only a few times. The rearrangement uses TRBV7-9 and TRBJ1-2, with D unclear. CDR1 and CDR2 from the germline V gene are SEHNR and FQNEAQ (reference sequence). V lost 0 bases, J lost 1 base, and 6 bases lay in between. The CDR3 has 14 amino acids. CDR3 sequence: CASSLALFNYGYTF. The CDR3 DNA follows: TGTGCCAGCAGCTTAGCTCTCTTTAACTATGGCTACACCTTC. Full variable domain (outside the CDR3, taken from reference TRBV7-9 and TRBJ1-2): DTGVSQNPRHKITKRGQNVTFRCDPISEHNRLYWYRQTLGQGPEFLTYFQNEAQLEKSRLLSDRFSAERPKGSFSTLEIQRTEQGDSAMYLCASSLALFNYGYTFGSGTRLTVV.

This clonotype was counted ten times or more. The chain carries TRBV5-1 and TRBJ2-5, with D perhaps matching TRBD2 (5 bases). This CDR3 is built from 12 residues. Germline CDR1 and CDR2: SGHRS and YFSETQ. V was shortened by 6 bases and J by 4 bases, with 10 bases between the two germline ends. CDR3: CASTLEGETQYF. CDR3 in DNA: TGCGCCAGCACCCTTGAGGGAGAGACCCAGTACTTC.

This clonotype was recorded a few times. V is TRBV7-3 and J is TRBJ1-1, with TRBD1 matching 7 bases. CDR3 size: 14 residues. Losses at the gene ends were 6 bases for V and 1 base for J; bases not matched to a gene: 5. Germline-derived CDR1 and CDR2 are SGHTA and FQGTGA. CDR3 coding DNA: TGTGCCAGCAGTAGCCAGGGGGGGAACACTGAAGCTTTCTTT. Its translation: CASSSQGGNTEAFF. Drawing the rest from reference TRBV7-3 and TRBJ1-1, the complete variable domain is GAGVSQTPSNKVTEKGKYVELRCDPISGHTALYWYRQSLGQGPEFLIYFQGTGAADDSGLPNDRFFAVRPEGSVSTLKIQRTERGDSAVYLCASSSQGGNTEAFFGQGTRLTVV.

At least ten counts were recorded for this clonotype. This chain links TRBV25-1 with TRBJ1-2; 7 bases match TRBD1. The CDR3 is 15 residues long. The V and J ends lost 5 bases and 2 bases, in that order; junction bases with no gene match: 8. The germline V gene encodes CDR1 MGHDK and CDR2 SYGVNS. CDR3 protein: CASSFTGVGNYGYTF. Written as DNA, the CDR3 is TGTGCCAGCAGTTTCACAGGGGTAGGGAACTATGGCTACACCTTC.

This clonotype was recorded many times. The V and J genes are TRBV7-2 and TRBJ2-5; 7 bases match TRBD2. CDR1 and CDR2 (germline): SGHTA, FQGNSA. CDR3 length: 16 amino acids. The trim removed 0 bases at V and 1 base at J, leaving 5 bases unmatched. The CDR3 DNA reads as TGTGCCAGCAGCTTAGCGCGGGGCGGGGGCCAAGAGACCCAGTACTTC. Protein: CASSLARGGGQETQYF.

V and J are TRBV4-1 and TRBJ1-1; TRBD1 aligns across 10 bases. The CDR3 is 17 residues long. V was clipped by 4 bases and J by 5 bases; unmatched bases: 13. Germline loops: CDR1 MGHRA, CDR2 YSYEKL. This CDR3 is CASSRPAGTGEVTEAFF. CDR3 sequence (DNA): TGCGCCAGCAGCCGCCCGGCAGGGACAGGGGAAGTAACTGAAGCTTTCTTT.

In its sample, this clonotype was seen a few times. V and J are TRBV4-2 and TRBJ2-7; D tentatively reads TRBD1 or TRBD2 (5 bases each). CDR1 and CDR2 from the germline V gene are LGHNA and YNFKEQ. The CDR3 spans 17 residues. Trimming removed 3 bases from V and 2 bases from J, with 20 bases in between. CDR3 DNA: TGTGCCAGCAGCCAGCAATTTTTAGACAGCGGTACCTACGAGCAGTACTTC. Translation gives CASSQQFLDSGTYEQYF.

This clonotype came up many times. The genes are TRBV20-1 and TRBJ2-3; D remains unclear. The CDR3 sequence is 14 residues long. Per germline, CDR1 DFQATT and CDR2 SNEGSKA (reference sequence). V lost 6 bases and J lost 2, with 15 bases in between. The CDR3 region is CSAAPDGYTDTQYF. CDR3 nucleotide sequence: TGCAGTGCGGCCCCGGACGGATACACAGATACGCAGTATTTT.

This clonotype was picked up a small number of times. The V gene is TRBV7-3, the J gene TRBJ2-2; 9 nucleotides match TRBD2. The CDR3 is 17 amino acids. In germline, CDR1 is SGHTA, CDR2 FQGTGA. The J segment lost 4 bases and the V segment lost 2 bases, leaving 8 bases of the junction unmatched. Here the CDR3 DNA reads TGTGCCAGCAGCTTACAGGGACTAGCCGGGGGCACCGGGGAGCTGTTTTTT. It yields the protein CASSLQGLAGGTGELFF.

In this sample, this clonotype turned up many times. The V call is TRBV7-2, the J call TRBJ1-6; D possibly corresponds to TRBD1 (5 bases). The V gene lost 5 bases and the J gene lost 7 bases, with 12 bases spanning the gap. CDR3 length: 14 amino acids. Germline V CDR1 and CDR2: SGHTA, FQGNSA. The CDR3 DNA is TGTGCCAGCAGCCAGGTCAGGGCAAATTCACCCCTCCACTTT. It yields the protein CASSQVRANSPLHF.

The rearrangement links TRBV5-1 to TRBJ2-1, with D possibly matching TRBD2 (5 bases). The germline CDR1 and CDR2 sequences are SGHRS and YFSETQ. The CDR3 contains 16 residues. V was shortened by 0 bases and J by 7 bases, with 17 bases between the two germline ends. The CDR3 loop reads CASSLVPRDLGNEQFF. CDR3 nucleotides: TGCGCCAGCAGCTTGGTGCCGAGGGATTTGGGGAATGAGCAGTTCTTC.

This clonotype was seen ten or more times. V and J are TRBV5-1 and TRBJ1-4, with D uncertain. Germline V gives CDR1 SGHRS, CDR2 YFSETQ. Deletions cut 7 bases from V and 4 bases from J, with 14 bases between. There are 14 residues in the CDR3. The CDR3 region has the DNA TGCGCCAGCGGTGAGGGCCTCGGTAATGAAAAACTGTTTTTT. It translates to CASGEGLGNEKLFF.

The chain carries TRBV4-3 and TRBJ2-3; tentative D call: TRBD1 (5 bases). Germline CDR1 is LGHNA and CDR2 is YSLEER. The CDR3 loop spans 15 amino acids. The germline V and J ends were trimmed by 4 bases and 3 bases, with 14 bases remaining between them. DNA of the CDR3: TGCGCCAGCAGCCGGACCCCCGGACATACAGATACGCAGTATTTT. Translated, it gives CASSRTPGHTDTQYF.

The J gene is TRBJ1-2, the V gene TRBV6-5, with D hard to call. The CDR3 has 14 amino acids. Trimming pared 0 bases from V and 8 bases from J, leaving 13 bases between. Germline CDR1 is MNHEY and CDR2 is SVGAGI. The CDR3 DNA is TGTGCCAGCAGTTACTCGGGCCGCTCGGGGGGCTACACCTTC. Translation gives CASSYSGRSGGYTF.

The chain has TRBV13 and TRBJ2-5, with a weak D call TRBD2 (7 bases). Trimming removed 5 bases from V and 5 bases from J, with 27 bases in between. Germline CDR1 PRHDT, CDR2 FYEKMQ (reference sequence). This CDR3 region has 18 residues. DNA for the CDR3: TGTGCCAGCAGCCCATACCTCCGGACTAGGGGGGGTGAGGAGACCCAGTACTTC. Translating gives CASSPYLRTRGGEETQYF. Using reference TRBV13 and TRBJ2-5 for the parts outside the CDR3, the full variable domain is AAGVIQSPRHLIKEKRETATLKCYPIPRHDTVYWYQQGPGQDPQFLISFYEKMQSDKGSIPDRFSAQQFSDYHSELNMSSLELGDSALYFCASSPYLRTRGGEETQYFGPGTRLLVL.

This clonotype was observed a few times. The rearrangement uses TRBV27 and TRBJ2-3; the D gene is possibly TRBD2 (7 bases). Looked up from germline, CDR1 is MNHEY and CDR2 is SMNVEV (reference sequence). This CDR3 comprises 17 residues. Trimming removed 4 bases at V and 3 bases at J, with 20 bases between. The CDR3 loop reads CASSSHLGGGPTDTQYF. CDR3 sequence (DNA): TGTGCCAGCAGTTCCCACTTAGGGGGGGGGCCAACAGATACGCAGTATTTT.

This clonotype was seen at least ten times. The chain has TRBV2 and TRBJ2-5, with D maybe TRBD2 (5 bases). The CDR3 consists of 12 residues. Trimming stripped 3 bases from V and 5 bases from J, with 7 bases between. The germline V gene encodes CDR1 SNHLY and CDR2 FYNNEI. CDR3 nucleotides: TGTGCCAGCAGTGAGGGAGCGGAGACCCAGTACTTC. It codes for CASSEGAETQYF.

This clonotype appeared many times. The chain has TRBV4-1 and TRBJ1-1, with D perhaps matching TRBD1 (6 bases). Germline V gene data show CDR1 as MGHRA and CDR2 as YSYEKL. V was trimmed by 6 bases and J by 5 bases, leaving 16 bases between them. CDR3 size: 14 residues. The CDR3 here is CASRRIGGGTEAFF. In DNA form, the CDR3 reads TGCGCCAGCAGACGGATCGGAGGGGGAACTGAAGCTTTCTTT.

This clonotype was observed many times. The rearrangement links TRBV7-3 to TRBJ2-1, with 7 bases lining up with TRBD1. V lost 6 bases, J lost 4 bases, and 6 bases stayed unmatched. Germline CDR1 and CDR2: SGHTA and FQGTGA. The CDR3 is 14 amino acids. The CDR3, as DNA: TGTGCCAGCAGTCCGGGACAGACTTACAATGAGCAGTTCTTC. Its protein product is CASSPGQTYNEQFF.

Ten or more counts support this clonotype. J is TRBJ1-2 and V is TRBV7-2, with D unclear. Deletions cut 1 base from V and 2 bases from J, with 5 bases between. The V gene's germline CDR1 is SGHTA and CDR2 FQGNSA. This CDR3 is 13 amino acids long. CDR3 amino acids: CASSLDLNYGYTF. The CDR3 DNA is TGTGCCAGCAGCTTAGACTTAAACTATGGCTACACCTTC.

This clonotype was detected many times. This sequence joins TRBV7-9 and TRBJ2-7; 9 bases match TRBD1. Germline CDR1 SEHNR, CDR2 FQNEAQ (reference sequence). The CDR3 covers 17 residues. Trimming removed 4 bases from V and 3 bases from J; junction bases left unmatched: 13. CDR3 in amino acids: CASSSYRGRTPFYEQYF. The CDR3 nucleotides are TGTGCCAGCAGCTCTTACAGGGGGCGAACCCCCTTCTACGAGCAGTACTTC.

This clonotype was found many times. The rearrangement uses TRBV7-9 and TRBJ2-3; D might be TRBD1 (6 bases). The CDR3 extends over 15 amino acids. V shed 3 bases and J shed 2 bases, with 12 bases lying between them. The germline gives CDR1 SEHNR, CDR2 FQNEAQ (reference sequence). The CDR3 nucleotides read TGTGCCAGCAGCTTGACAGGAAACCCCACAGATACGCAGTATTTT. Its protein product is CASSLTGNPTDTQYF.